Listed here are 16 T cell receptor beta chains from one sample, sequenced in a study of molecular identifiers for immune sequencing clone quantification. TCRdb re-derived calls from the PCR reads in MiXCR, one entry per CDR3 protein. The table includes approximately 97,000 distinct CDR3 sequences, around 30% detected once. Input material: naive CD8+ T cells from blood, with Jurkat cell RNA spiked in. Subset denoted: FACS-sorted CD8+CD4-CCR7+CD45RA+ naive T cells. The receptors shown here come from a human donor in good health. Some libraries in this study had Jurkat cell RNA spiked in.

The chain employs TRBV28 and TRBJ2-1; D ambiguous. The ends were cut back, 4 bases at V and 8 bases at J, with 27 bases in the middle. Per the germline V gene, CDR1 is MDHEN and CDR2 is SYDVKM. The CDR3 spans 18 residues. The CDR3 coding sequence is TGTGCCAGCAGTTCCCCCTCCCGACACGGCAGTGAGCGTTATGAGCAGTTCTTC. Translated: CASSSPSRHGSERYEQFF. The full variable domain, completed using reference TRBV28 and TRBJ2-1, is DVKVTQSSRYLVKRTGEKVFLECVQDMDHENMFWYRQDPGLGLRLIYFSYDVKMKEKGDIPEGYSVSREKKERFSLILESASTNQTSMYLCASSSPSRHGSERYEQFFGPGTRLTVL.

Worth noting for this clonotype: No conserved phenylalanine or tryptophan ends this CDR3, so it is likely a read error. This rearrangement joins TRBV3-1 to TRBJ2-7; D possibly matches TRBD1 or TRBD2 (6 bases each). V was pared by 1 base and J by 4 bases, with 8 bases between. Germline V gene lookup returns CDR1 LGHDT and CDR2 YNNKEL (reference sequence). The CDR3 runs to 13 residues. This CDR3 is CASSQGRGYEQYI. The CDR3, as DNA: TGTGCCAGCAGCCAAGGGAGGGGGTACGAGCAGTACATC.

The chain uses TRBV28 and TRBJ2-7; 7 bases align to TRBD2. The germline gives CDR1 MDHEN, CDR2 SYDVKM. V lost 3 bases and J lost 4; bases outside the gene matches: 12. There are 16 residues in the CDR3. CDR3 nucleotide sequence: TGTGCCAGCAGTTTTGTCCTAGCGGAGGGGTGGTACGAGCAGTACTTC. This codes for CASSFVLAEGWYEQYF. The variable domain in full, with the rest retrieved from reference TRBV28 and TRBJ2-7, is DVKVTQSSRYLVKRTGEKVFLECVQDMDHENMFWYRQDPGLGLRLIYFSYDVKMKEKGDIPEGYSVSREKKERFSLILESASTNQTSMYLCASSFVLAEGWYEQYFGPGTRLTVT.

Here the CDR3 DNA reads TGTGCCAGCAGTTATTCAGGGACTCAGTGGTACTTC. It is translated as CASSYSGTQWYF. The chain combines TRBV6-2 or TRBV6-3 with TRBJ2-4, with D maybe TRBD2 (6 bases). The V end lost 3 bases, the J end lost 15 bases, and 15 bases lay between the germline ends. CDR1 MNHEY and CDR2 SVGEGT come from the germline V gene. This CDR3 region has 12 residues.

A word on this clonotype: The conserved final phenylalanine or tryptophan is absent from the CDR3, which likely points to a read error. The chain joins TRBV13 to TRBJ1-4, with D tentatively TRBD1 (5 bases). This CDR3 region has 18 residues. From germline, CDR1 is PRHDT and CDR2 FYEKMQ (reference sequence). The ends were cut back, 5 bases at V and 3 bases at J, with 22 bases in the middle. The CDR3 is CASSRSGLLNKANEKLFL. The CDR3 DNA follows: TGTGCCAGCAGCCGCTCGGGACTGCTGAACAAAGCTAATGAAAAACTGTTTTTA.

This clonotype was seen a few times. The V gene is TRBV7-3, the J gene TRBJ2-3; D gene uncertain. The CDR3 is 14 amino acids. CDR1 is SGHTA, CDR2 FQGTGA, per germline. V was cut by 2 bases and J by 4 bases, with 10 bases left in between. CDR3 bases: TGTGCCAGCAGCTTATTAGGGTTTGCAGATACGCAGTATTTT. Amino acids: CASSLLGFADTQYF.

This clonotype came up many times. This sequence joins TRBV9 and TRBJ2-3, with 8 nucleotides matching TRBD2. CDR3 length equals 14 residues. V shed 8 bases and J 3 bases; nucleotides not matched to a gene: 8. The germline V gene has CDR1 SGDLS and CDR2 YYNGEE. The CDR3 loop reads CARRTSRVTDTQYF. The CDR3 region has the DNA TGTGCCAGACGGACTAGCAGGGTGACAGATACGCAGTATTTT.

The gene calls are TRBV9 and TRBJ2-1, with D possibly TRBD2 on 6 matching bases. The CDR3 has 14 residues. V was pared by 6 bases and J by 3 bases, with 13 bases between. Germline assignment: CDR1 SGDLS and CDR2 YYNGEE. The CDR3 DNA sequence: TGTGCCAGCAACGCCCGGGACTTCTACAATGAGCAGTTCTTC. Protein: CASNARDFYNEQFF.

With respect to this clonotype: This may arise from a read error, as a much more abundant clone is one base away. This CDR3 reads CASGRAGSSYEQYF. CDR3 nucleotide sequence: TGTGCCAGCGGCAGGGCAGGAAGCTCCTACGAGCAGTACTTC. The chain is built from TRBV25-1 and TRBJ2-7; TRBD1 is a possible D gene (5 bases). Germline lookup yields CDR1 MGHDK and CDR2 SYGVNS. The CDR3 contains 14 residues. V was clipped by 8 bases and J by 0 bases, with 14 bases between them.

The rearrangement uses TRBV4-2 and TRBJ2-7, with 8 nucleotides matching TRBD1. The CDR3 is made up of 16 amino acids. With V trimmed by 2 bases and J by 5 bases, 11 bases remained unmatched. Germline values: CDR1 LGHNA, CDR2 YNFKEQ. The CDR3 DNA follows: TGTGCCAGCAGCCAACTACCGGGACAGGTTGGCCACGAGCAGTACTTC. As protein: CASSQLPGQVGHEQYF.

This clonotype was counted a single time. Possible read error: a much larger clone is one base away. The chain combines TRBV4-2 with TRBJ1-1; D unresolved. Germline V gene lookup returns CDR1 LGHNA and CDR2 YNFKEQ. The CDR3 loop spans 14 amino acids. The DNA for the CDR3 is TGTGCCAGCAGCCCTGGAGGGTCGAACACTGAAGCTCTCTTT. This sequence encodes CASSPGGSNTEALF.

This clonotype was found once. This is likely a read error, given that the CDR3 carries no conserved phenylalanine or tryptophan at its end. This sequence joins TRBV6-5 and TRBJ2-5; 13 bases map to TRBD2. The CDR3 is 16 amino acids. From germline, CDR1 is MNHEY and CDR2 SVGAGI. V shed 6 bases, J shed 2 bases, and the junction held 6 bases outside the gene matches. The CDR3 DNA reads TGTGCCAGCAGGCCACGGACTAGCGGGAGACAAGAGACCCAGTACATC. As protein: CASRPRTSGRQETQYI.

The chain uses TRBV2 and TRBJ2-7; tentatively, D is TRBD2 (6 bases). Per the germline V gene, CDR1 is SNHLY and CDR2 is FYNNEI. The CDR3 contains 18 residues. The V end was cut by 6 bases, the J end by 2 bases, with 26 bases between. DNA for the CDR3: TGTGCCAGCAGCGGACGGAGATCGCCGGGACTCCATGCCTACGAGCAGTACTTC. Translating it yields CASSGRRSPGLHAYEQYF.

This clonotype was counted ten times or more. The V call is TRBV4-2, the J call TRBJ1-2, with 9 nucleotides matching TRBD1. Germline V gives CDR1 LGHNA, CDR2 YNFKEQ. CDR3 length: 15 residues. Losses at the gene ends were 2 bases for V and 4 bases for J; bases not matched to a gene: 5. The CDR3 DNA follows: TGTGCCAGCAGCCAAAAGGGACAGGGTCGCTATGGCTACACCTTC. Amino acids: CASSQKGQGRYGYTF.

This clonotype was recorded a few times. The J gene is TRBJ2-7, the V gene TRBV7-9; 9 nucleotides agree with TRBD1. The junction had 13 bases not matched to a gene; V was cut back by 3 bases and J by 4 bases. Germline lookup yields CDR1 SEHNR and CDR2 FQNEAQ (reference sequence). This CDR3 region has 17 residues. The CDR3 sequence is CASSFPPPGQGTYEQYF. For the CDR3, the DNA is TGTGCCAGCAGCTTCCCCCCTCCGGGACAGGGCACGTACGAGCAGTACTTC.

Regarding this clonotype: One end of the junction fails to match germline, which may point to a read error. The chain has TRBV25-1 and TRBJ1-1, with D possibly matching TRBD1 (5 bases). CDR3 length: 17 residues. Germline V gene lookup returns CDR1 MGHDK and CDR2 SYGVNS. CDR3 sequence: CASRESGGFFRNTEAFF. CDR3 nucleotides: TGTGCCAGCAGGGAATCCGGGGGGTTCTTTCGGAACACTGAAGCTTTCTTT.